This TCR beta chain was found in a study of T cell responses to AZD1222 COVID-19 vaccine. Findings and limits, study-wide: Two doses of AZD1222 preceded a rise in Spike-specific TCR breadth and depth. Reports indicate that nearly half of spike-specific TCRs are directed at unmutated variant regions. Dominant CD4 TCR responses targeted spike regions 160-218 and 743-854.

Notes on this clone: What it binds is not known.

Trimming left V 5 bases short and J 7 bases short, with 18 bases between. The germline V gene encodes CDR1 SQVTM and CDR2 ANQGSEA. This CDR3 is 14 amino acids long. Generated by immunoSEQ multiplex PCR, the TCRdb table keeps only in-frame clones and is missing some. This table holds more than 150,000 clones, roughly 90% found once. J is TRBJ1-5 and V is TRBV29-1; D is possibly TRBD1 (5 bases). The source material was peripheral blood, sampled 28 days after the second AZD1222 dose. The clonotype was recovered from an adult who received the AZD1222 COVID-19 vaccine. The CDR3 sequence: CSVLEGIRAQPQHF. DNA of the CDR3: TGCAGCGTTCTCGAGGGGATTAGGGCCCAGCCCCAGCATTTT.